This entry lists 24 T cell receptor beta chains sequenced from one sample in a study of blood T cell repertoires in COVID-19. The assay was immunoSEQ multiplex PCR, and TCRdb's table has in-frame clones only and misses some. The sample consists of around 80,000 clones, around three quarters of them appearing once. Material for sequencing was peripheral blood. These receptors all stem from a woman in her 70s with acute or convalescent COVID-19.

This sequence joins TRBV7-9 and TRBJ2-3; D remains unclear. Per the germline V gene, CDR1 is SEHNR and CDR2 is FQNEAQ (reference sequence). Between the trimmed V and J ends, which lost 5 bases and 7 bases, there was a span of 13 bases. The CDR3 has 13 amino acids. The DNA for the CDR3 is TGTGCCAGCAGCCCCCAGGTTATCCATACGCAGTATTTT. This sequence encodes CASSPQVIHTQYF.

The DNA for the CDR3 is TGTGCCAGCAGCAATACCCGGGACTTCGAGCAGTACTTC. As protein: CASSNTRDFEQYF. The J gene is TRBJ2-7, the V gene TRBV5-6; perhaps TRBD2 as D (6 bases). Per germline, CDR1 SGHDT and CDR2 YYEEEE. V was shortened by 4 bases and J by 6 bases, with 14 bases between the two germline ends. The CDR3 runs 13 residues.

In its sample, this clone was seen once. The rearrangement uses TRBV5-6 and TRBJ1-5; 10 nucleotides line up with TRBD1. Per germline, CDR1 SGHDT and CDR2 YYEEEE. Trimming took 4 bases from V and 1 from J; bases not matched to a gene: 2. The CDR3 is 15 residues long. CDR3 amino acids: CASSETGGSNQPQHF. The DNA of the CDR3 is TGTGCCAGCAGCGAGACAGGGGGCAGCAATCAGCCCCAGCATTTT.

The chain couples TRBV11-3 to TRBJ2-2; 7 bases are shared with TRBD2. Germline V lookup: CDR1 SGHNT, CDR2 YENEEA. V was clipped by 5 bases and J by 7 bases; unmatched bases: 13. This CDR3 region has 16 residues. CDR3 nucleotide sequence: TGTGCCAGCAGCCATAGCACCACCGGGGGGAACGGGGAGCTGTTTTTT. Its translation: CASSHSTTGGNGELFF.

The chain recombines TRBV7-9 with TRBJ2-2; D perhaps matches TRBD2 (5 bases). The V and J ends lost 5 bases and 4 bases respectively, with 17 bases between them. CDR3 length equals 16 residues. Germline values: CDR1 SEHNR, CDR2 FQNEAQ (reference sequence). In DNA, the CDR3 is TGTGCCAGCAGCCCTCCAACGGGGTATGCCACCGGGGAGCTGTTTTTT. Its translation: CASSPPTGYATGELFF.

J is TRBJ1-2 and V is TRBV11-3; D gene ambiguous. V lost 1 base, J lost 8 bases, and 8 bases lay in between. The CDR3 is 12 amino acids. CDR1 is SGHNT, CDR2 YENEEA, per germline. CDR3 nucleotide sequence: TGTGCCAGCAGCTTAGGGGAGAGAGGCTACACCTTC. Its protein is CASSLGERGYTF.

The chain has TRBV6-5 and TRBJ1-5, with D maybe TRBD1 (5 bases). The CDR3 has 13 amino acids. Germline assignment: CDR1 MNHEY and CDR2 SVGAGI. V was trimmed by 4 bases and J by 7 bases, leaving 11 bases between them. CDR3 sequence: CASSLLGVQPQHF. For the CDR3, the DNA is TGTGCCAGCAGTTTGTTAGGGGTCCAGCCCCAGCATTTT.

The chain has TRBV7-8 and TRBJ1-1; 7 nucleotides match TRBD1. After removal of 4 bases from V and 5 bases from J, the junction contained 10 bases not matched to a gene. This CDR3 is 15 amino acids long. The germline gives CDR1 SGHVS, CDR2 FQNEAQ. The CDR3 nucleotides are TGTGCCAGCAGCTCTGACAGGGCCCGGGTGACTGAAGCTTTCTTT. This sequence encodes CASSSDRARVTEAFF. The whole variable domain, filled in from reference TRBV7-8 and TRBJ1-1, reads GAGVSQSPRYKVAKRGQDVALRCDPISGHVSLFWYQQALGQGPEFLTYFQNEAQLDKSGLPSDRFFAERPEGSVSTLKIQRTQQEDSAVYLCASSSDRARVTEAFFGQGTRLTVV.

V is TRBV7-8 and J is TRBJ2-7; 8 positions match TRBD2. The CDR3 consists of 14 residues. Trimming removed 1 base from V and 3 bases from J; junction bases left unmatched: 2. Germline assignment: CDR1 SGHVS and CDR2 FQNEAQ. The CDR3 nucleotides read TGTGCCAGCAGCTTAGAGCGGGGGCTCTACGAGCAGTACTTC. Amino acids: CASSLERGLYEQYF.

The V call is TRBV7-9, the J call TRBJ1-6; 8 positions match TRBD1. Germline V gene sequence: CDR1 SEHNR, CDR2 FQNEAQ (reference sequence). This CDR3 contains 14 residues. V was clipped by 9 bases and J by 6 bases; unmatched bases: 7. The CDR3 DNA reads TGTGCCAGTACCTTCGACAGGGGTAATTCACCCCTCCACTTT. Protein product: CASTFDRGNSPLHF.

V gene TRBV5-1 combines with J gene TRBJ2-7; 7 bases agree with TRBD2. Germline lookup yields CDR1 SGHRS and CDR2 YFSETQ. After removal of 4 bases from V and 0 bases from J, the junction contained 7 bases not matched to a gene. The CDR3 has 15 amino acids. CDR3 in amino acids: CASSITSEGSYEQYF. The CDR3 nucleotides read TGCGCCAGCAGCATCACTAGCGAGGGCTCCTACGAGCAGTACTTC.

The chain employs TRBV7-2 and TRBJ1-2; perhaps TRBD1 as D (6 bases). Germline lookup yields CDR1 SGHTA and CDR2 FQGNSA. The CDR3 has 14 residues. Trimming shortened V by 5 bases and J by 4 bases, and 14 bases separated the two germline ends. The CDR3: CASSPPGHPYGYTF. Here the CDR3 DNA reads TGTGCCAGCAGCCCTCCGGGACACCCCTATGGCTACACCTTC.

V and J are TRBV6-5 and TRBJ2-7, with D perhaps matching TRBD1 (7 bases). This CDR3 contains 14 residues. V was cut by 0 bases and J by 7 bases, with 13 bases left in between. In germline, CDR1 is MNHEY, CDR2 SVGAGI. The CDR3 protein is CASSYSEGALEQYF. Here the CDR3 DNA reads TGTGCCAGCAGTTACTCGGAGGGGGCGCTGGAGCAGTACTTC.

This rearrangement joins TRBV7-3 to TRBJ1-6; TRBD1 is a possible D gene (5 bases). Germline-derived CDR1 and CDR2 are SGHTA and FQGTGA. Trimming pared 2 bases from V and 7 bases from J, leaving 12 bases between. The CDR3 contains 15 residues. The CDR3 spells CASSLEGSGNSPLHF. CDR3 DNA: TGTGCCAGCAGCTTAGAGGGGAGCGGGAATTCACCCCTCCACTTT.

V usage is TRBV27 and J usage is TRBJ2-7; tentatively, D is TRBD2 (5 bases). Deletions cut 0 bases from V and 0 bases from J, with 9 bases between. Germline loops: CDR1 MNHEY, CDR2 SMNVEV (reference sequence). This CDR3 spans 15 amino acids. The CDR3 spells CASSLSGRLSYEQYF. The CDR3 region has the DNA TGTGCCAGCAGTTTATCGGGGAGACTCTCCTACGAGCAGTACTTC.

V and J are TRBV7-8 and TRBJ1-5, with 9 bases identical to TRBD1. J lost 0 bases, V lost 1 base, and 4 bases had no gene match. The CDR3 totals 17 residues. CDR1 is SGHVS, CDR2 FQNEAQ, per germline. CDR3 in DNA: TGTGCCAGCAGCTTAGTGGACAGGGGAGATAGCAATCAGCCCCAGCATTTT. It specifies CASSLVDRGDSNQPQHF.

This chain uses TRBV4-2 with TRBJ1-5, with 7 bases identical to TRBD1. The CDR3 has 16 amino acids. V dropped 0 bases and J dropped 2; count of bases not matched to a gene: 4. Germline V gene lookup returns CDR1 LGHNA and CDR2 YNFKEQ. The CDR3 bases are TGTGCCAGCAGCCAAGAAACAGGGGAGGGCAATCAGCCCCAGCATTTT. This translates into CASSQETGEGNQPQHF.

This clone has a count of ten or more. The rearrangement joins TRBV18 to TRBJ2-7; D possibly corresponds to TRBD2 (5 bases). CDR1 and CDR2 from the germline V gene are KGHSH and LQKENI. The CDR3 loop spans 16 amino acids. Trimming removed 3 bases at V and 0 bases at J, with 15 bases between. The CDR3 coding sequence is TGTGCCAGCTCACCTGGACTTTCCGTGAGCTCCTACGAGCAGTACTTC. It translates to CASSPGLSVSSYEQYF.

This clone was picked up one time. The V gene is TRBV6-5, the J gene TRBJ2-5, with a weak D call TRBD1 (6 bases). Trimming removed 4 bases at V and 0 bases at J, with 9 bases between. Germline V gene data show CDR1 as MNHEY and CDR2 as SVGAGI. The CDR3 runs 14 residues. As DNA, the CDR3 is TGTGCCAGCAGTTCCGGGACAAACCAAGAGACCCAGTACTTC. Translated: CASSSGTNQETQYF.

This chain uses TRBV13 with TRBJ2-1, with TRBD1 as a possible D gene (5 bases). The CDR3 has 16 amino acids. The V end lost 0 bases, the J end lost 0 bases, and 9 bases lay between the germline ends. Per the germline V gene, CDR1 is PRHDT and CDR2 is FYEKMQ (reference sequence). This CDR3 is CASSLGHRISYNEQFF. The CDR3 DNA sequence: TGTGCCAGCAGCTTAGGCCACAGGATCTCCTACAATGAGCAGTTCTTC.

The rearrangement joins TRBV28 to TRBJ1-2, with TRBD1 matching over 9 bases. The V and J ends lost 3 bases and 8 bases, in that order; junction bases with no gene match: 10. Germline CDR1 MDHEN, CDR2 SYDVKM. CDR3 length equals 15 residues. The CDR3: CASSLTGGYLRGYTF. CDR3 nucleotide sequence: TGTGCCAGCAGTTTGACAGGGGGATACCTGAGGGGCTACACCTTC.

The chain employs TRBV6-4 and TRBJ1-6; no definite D call. This CDR3 region has 11 residues. The V and J ends lost 7 bases and 7 bases respectively, with 5 bases between them. CDR1 MRHNA and CDR2 SNTAGT come from the germline V gene. Here the CDR3 reads CASNSNSPLHF. CDR3 coding DNA: TGTGCCAGCAATTCAAATTCACCCCTCCACTTT.

The sample holds a few counts of this clone. The genes are TRBV7-9 and TRBJ1-1; D is ambiguous. Per the germline V gene, CDR1 is SEHNR and CDR2 is FQNEAQ (reference sequence). Trimming removed 3 bases at V and 1 base at J, with 18 bases between. The CDR3 contains 17 residues. The CDR3 reads CASSFPHDKPSNTEAFF. The CDR3 DNA sequence: TGTGCCAGCAGCTTCCCCCATGACAAGCCCTCGAACACTGAAGCTTTCTTT.

V gene TRBV4-3 combines with J gene TRBJ2-2; 11 bases are shared with TRBD2. The CDR3 runs 15 residues. Germline assignment: CDR1 LGHNA and CDR2 YSLEER. V was pared by 1 base and J by 7 bases, with 2 bases of the junction left unmatched. For the CDR3, the DNA is TGCGCCAGCAGCCAAGGACTAGCGGGGTTCGGGGAGCTGTTTTTT. Protein sequence: CASSQGLAGFGELFF.